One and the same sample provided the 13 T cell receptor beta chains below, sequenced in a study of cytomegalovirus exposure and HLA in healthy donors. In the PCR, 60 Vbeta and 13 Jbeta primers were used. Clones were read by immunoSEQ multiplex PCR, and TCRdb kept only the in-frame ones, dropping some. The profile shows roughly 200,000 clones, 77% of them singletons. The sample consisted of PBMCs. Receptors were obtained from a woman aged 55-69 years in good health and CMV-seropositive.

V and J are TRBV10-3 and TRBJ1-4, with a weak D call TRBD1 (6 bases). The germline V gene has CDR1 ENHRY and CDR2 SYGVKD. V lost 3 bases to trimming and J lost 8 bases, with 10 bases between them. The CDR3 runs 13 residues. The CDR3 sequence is CAISERTVEKLFF. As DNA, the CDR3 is TGTGCCATCAGTGAAAGGACAGTGGAAAAACTGTTTTTT.

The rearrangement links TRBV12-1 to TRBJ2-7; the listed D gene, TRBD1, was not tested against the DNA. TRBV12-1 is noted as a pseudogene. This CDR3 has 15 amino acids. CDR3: CASSFDGQGAFGQYF. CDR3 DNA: TGTGCCAGCAGCTTTGATGGACAGGGGGCTTTTGGGCAGTACTTC.

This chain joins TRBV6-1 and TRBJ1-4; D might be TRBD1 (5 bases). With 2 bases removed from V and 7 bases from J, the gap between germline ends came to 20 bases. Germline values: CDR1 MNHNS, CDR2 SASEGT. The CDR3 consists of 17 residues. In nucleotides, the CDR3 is TGTGCCAGCAGTGAATTCTTTGTGGGTCAGGGAAGTGAAAAACTGTTTTTT. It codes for CASSEFFVGQGSEKLFF.

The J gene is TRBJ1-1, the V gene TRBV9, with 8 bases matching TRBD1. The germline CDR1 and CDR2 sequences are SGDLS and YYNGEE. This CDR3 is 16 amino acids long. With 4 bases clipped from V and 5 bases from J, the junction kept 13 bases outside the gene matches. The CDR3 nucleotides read TGTGCCAGCAGCCCCCGCGGAACAGGGGGATTGACTGAAGCTTTCTTT. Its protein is CASSPRGTGGLTEAFF.

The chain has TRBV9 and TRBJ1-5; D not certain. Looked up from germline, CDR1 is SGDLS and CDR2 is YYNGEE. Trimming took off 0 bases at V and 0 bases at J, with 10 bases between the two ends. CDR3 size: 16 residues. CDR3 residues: CASSVGGGLSNQPQHF. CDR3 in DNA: TGTGCCAGCAGCGTAGGTGGAGGCCTTAGCAATCAGCCCCAGCATTTT.

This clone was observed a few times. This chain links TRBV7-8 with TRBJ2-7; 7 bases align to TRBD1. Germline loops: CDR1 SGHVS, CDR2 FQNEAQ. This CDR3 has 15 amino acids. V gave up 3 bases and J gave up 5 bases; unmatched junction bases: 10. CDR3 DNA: TGTGCCAGCAGCTTCCCGGGACAGACGGCCCACGAGCAGTACTTC. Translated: CASSFPGQTAHEQYF.

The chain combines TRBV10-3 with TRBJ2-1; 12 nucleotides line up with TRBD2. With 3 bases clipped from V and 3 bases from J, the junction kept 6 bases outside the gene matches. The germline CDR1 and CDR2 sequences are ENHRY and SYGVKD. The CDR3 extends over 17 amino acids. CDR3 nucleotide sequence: TGTGCCATCAGTGACTCGACTAGCGGGGGACTCTACAATGAGCAGTTCTTC. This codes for CAISDSTSGGLYNEQFF.

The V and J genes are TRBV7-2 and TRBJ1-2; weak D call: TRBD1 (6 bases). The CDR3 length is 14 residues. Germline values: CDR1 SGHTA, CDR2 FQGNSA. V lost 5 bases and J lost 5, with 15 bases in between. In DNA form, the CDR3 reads TGTGCCAGCAGCAACTTCAGGGGCCCATATGGCTACACCTTC. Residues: CASSNFRGPYGYTF.

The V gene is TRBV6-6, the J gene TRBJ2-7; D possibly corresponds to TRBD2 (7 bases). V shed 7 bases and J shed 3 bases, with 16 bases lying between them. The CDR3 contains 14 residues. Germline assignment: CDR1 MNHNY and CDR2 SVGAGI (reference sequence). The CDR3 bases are TGTGCCAGCACTCCCGGGGGGCGGGTCTACGAGCAGTACTTC. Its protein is CASTPGGRVYEQYF.

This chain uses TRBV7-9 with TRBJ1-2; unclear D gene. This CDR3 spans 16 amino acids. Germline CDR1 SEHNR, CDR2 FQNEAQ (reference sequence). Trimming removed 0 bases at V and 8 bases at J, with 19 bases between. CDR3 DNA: TGTGCCAGCAGCTTAGCGGGCCCGGGTCGCCCGGGGGGCTACACCTTC. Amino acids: CASSLAGPGRPGGYTF.

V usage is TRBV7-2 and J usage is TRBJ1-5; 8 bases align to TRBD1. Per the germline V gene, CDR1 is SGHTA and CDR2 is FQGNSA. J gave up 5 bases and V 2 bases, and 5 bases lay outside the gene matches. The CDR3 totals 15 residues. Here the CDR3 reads CASSLFGTGDQPQHF. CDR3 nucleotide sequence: TGTGCCAGCAGCTTATTCGGGACAGGTGATCAGCCCCAGCATTTT.

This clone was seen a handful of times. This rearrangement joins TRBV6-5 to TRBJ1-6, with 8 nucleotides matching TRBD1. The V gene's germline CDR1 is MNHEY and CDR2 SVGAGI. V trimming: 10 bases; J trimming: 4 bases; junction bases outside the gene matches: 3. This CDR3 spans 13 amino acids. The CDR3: CAIRDRYNSPLHF. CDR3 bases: TGTGCCATCCGGGACAGGTATAATTCACCCCTCCACTTT.

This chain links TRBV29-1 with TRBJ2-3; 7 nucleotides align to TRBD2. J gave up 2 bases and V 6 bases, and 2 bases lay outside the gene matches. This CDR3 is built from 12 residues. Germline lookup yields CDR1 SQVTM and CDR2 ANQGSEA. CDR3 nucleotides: TGCAGCGTGACTAGCCCCACAGATACGCAGTATTTT. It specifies CSVTSPTDTQYF.